The 13 T cell receptor beta chains listed next were all sequenced from one sample in a study of blood T cells in healthy people across ages. The use of a sample-barcoded 5' primer and a J-beta primer mix characterized a second PCR of roughly 6 to 11 cycles. MiXCR, run by TCRdb on the 5' RACE reads, gives a single entry per CDR3 protein. Of 1.5 million to 2 million distinct CDR3 sequences in the sample, roughly 50% are singletons; the top ten hold less than 2.5%. The sample comprised blood. Source of these receptors: a woman aged 40-49 years in good health.

This clonotype was observed a few times. This chain connects TRBV20-1 to TRBJ2-5; 7 bases are shared with TRBD2. This CDR3 contains 15 residues. Trimming cost V 0 bases and J 4 bases; bases outside gene matches: 8. Germline loops: CDR1 DFQATT, CDR2 SNEGSKA (reference sequence). The CDR3 nucleotides read TGCAGTGCTAGAGATCGGGGAGGGGTGGGAGAGACCCAGTACTTC. This sequence encodes CSARDRGGVGETQYF.

Points on this clonotype: The limits of the CDR3 on the DNA are not certain, so only TCRdb's listed CDR3 is given. The chain employs TRBV12-3 or TRBV12-4 and TRBJ2-5; the table's D call TRBD2 went unverified against the DNA. The CDR3 extends over 15 residues, inclusive of both ends. CDR3 protein: CASSFSGRHFGEQYF.

This clonotype was seen just once. The CDR3 nucleotides read TGTGCCAGCAGTTACTCGGAGACAGACTATGGCTACACCTTC. It yields the protein CASSYSETDYGYTF. The rearrangement joins TRBV6-5 to TRBJ1-2; tentatively, D is TRBD1 (5 bases). The CDR3 loop spans 14 amino acids. Germline CDR1 is MNHEY and CDR2 is SVGAGI. Trimming pared 0 bases from V and 3 bases from J, leaving 8 bases between.

This clonotype was counted only a few times. The chain is built from TRBV27 and TRBJ2-7; 7 bases are shared with TRBD1. Germline V CDR1 and CDR2: MNHEY, SMNVEV (reference sequence). V lost 6 bases, J lost 3 bases, and 8 bases stayed unmatched. The CDR3 covers 14 residues. The CDR3 nucleotides read TGTGCCAGCAGGCGGACAGGAGCAAACTACGAGCAGTACTTC. This translates into CASRRTGANYEQYF.

J is TRBJ2-3 and V is TRBV7-8; D possibly corresponds to TRBD1 (6 bases). The length of the CDR3 is 14 residues. Germline CDR1 is SGHVS and CDR2 is FQNEAQ. Trimming left V 10 bases short and J 1 base short, with 15 bases between. CDR3 in DNA: TGTGCCAACAAAATTAACAGGGGCACAGATACGCAGTATTTT. Its protein is CANKINRGTDTQYF.

This clonotype came up a few times. The J gene is TRBJ2-3, the V gene TRBV6-2 or TRBV6-3; the D is unclear. Deletions cut 2 bases from V and 0 bases from J, with 6 bases between. Germline V gives CDR1 MNHEY, CDR2 SVGEGT. The CDR3 covers 14 residues. CDR3 region: CASSYPASTDTQYF. In DNA, the CDR3 is TGTGCCAGCAGTTACCCGGCAAGCACAGATACGCAGTATTTT.

In its sample, this clonotype was seen a few times. The J gene is TRBJ2-6, the V gene TRBV7-3, with D possibly matching TRBD1 (6 bases). The V end was cut by 2 bases, the J end by 1 base, with 9 bases between. The CDR3 totals 16 residues. From germline, CDR1 is SGHTA and CDR2 FQGTGA. The CDR3 DNA is TGTGCCAGCAGCTTACCCCAGGGGTCTGGGGCCAACGTCCTGACTTTC. The encoded protein is CASSLPQGSGANVLTF.

The gene calls are TRBV13 and TRBJ2-1, with D possibly matching TRBD2 (5 bases). V lost 6 bases and J lost 5, with 17 bases in between. Germline values: CDR1 PRHDT, CDR2 FYEKMQ (reference sequence). The CDR3 extends over 15 amino acids. Here the CDR3 reads CASSQHGVFHNEQFF. In DNA, the CDR3 is TGTGCCAGCAGTCAACACGGGGTTTTCCACAATGAGCAGTTCTTC. The full variable domain, in which reference TRBV13 and TRBJ2-1 provide the parts outside the CDR3, is AAGVIQSPRHLIKEKRETATLKCYPIPRHDTVYWYQQGPGQDPQFLISFYEKMQSDKGSIPDRFSAQQFSDYHSELNMSSLELGDSALYFCASSQHGVFHNEQFFGPGTRLTVL.

The rearrangement links TRBV6-6 to TRBJ1-5, with D perhaps TRBD1 (5 bases). The V gene lost 6 bases and the J gene lost 4 bases, with 19 bases spanning the gap. Per the germline V gene, CDR1 is MNHNY and CDR2 is SVGAGI (reference sequence). This CDR3 region has 16 residues. Written as DNA, the CDR3 is TGTGCCAGCAGATCATCCGGGACGGGAATAAATCAGCCCCAGCATTTT. Protein product: CASRSSGTGINQPQHF.

V and J are TRBV4-2 and TRBJ2-4; TRBD1 agrees at 7 bases. Germline V CDR1 and CDR2: LGHNA, YNFKEQ. The CDR3 consists of 18 residues. The ends lost 1 base at V and 0 bases at J; junction bases unmatched: 9. CDR3: CASSQATTGSLAKNIQYF. CDR3 nucleotide sequence: TGTGCCAGCAGCCAAGCCACGACAGGGAGCCTAGCCAAAAACATTCAGTACTTC.

In this sample, this clonotype turned up a few times. The chain recombines TRBV12-3 or TRBV12-4 with TRBJ2-5; tentatively, D is TRBD2 (7 bases). V was cut by 10 bases and J by 5 bases, with 14 bases left in between. The CDR3 has 12 residues. The CDR3 nucleotides read TGTGCCATCCAAAGGGGGGGGGAGACCCAGTACTTC. This codes for CAIQRGGETQYF.

This sequence joins TRBV27 and TRBJ2-7; D is perhaps TRBD1 (7 bases). The ends were cut back, 5 bases at V and 1 base at J, with 15 bases in the middle. Germline values: CDR1 MNHEY, CDR2 SMNVEV (reference sequence). The CDR3 runs 15 residues. Written as DNA, the CDR3 is TGTGCCAGCAGTCCGAGGCGGGACAGATCCTACGAGCAGTACTTC. Protein product: CASSPRRDRSYEQYF.

The chain recombines TRBV7-2 with TRBJ2-5; D is ambiguous. The CDR3 is 14 amino acids. Looked up from germline, CDR1 is SGHTA and CDR2 is FQGNSA. The V end was cut by 4 bases, the J end by 9 bases, with 18 bases between. The CDR3: CASSYPSRSPSQYF. Written as DNA, the CDR3 is TGTGCCAGCAGCTATCCGTCCCGTTCGCCCTCCCAGTACTTC.